This TCR beta chain was observed in a study of T cell changes during pregnancy in multiple sclerosis. TCRdb's copy holds only in-frame clones and misses some; the assay was immunoSEQ multiplex PCR. This table has just under 65,000 clones, about nine tenths appearing once. Germline V gives CDR1 SGHTA, CDR2 FQGNSA. The J segment lost 7 bases and the V segment lost 1 base, leaving 8 bases of the junction unmatched. The CDR3 contains 15 residues. The chain combines TRBV7-2 with TRBJ1-2; 8 nucleotides line up with TRBD1. This clonotype was obtained from a female donor in good health, enrolled as a control in a pregnancy study. Sequenced material: peripheral blood, taken after pregnancy. The CDR3: CASSLDQGARVGYTF. CDR3 DNA: TGTGCCAGCAGCTTAGATCAGGGGGCGCGAGTTGGCTACACCTTC. The entire variable domain, with the rest obtained from reference TRBV7-2 and TRBJ1-2, is as follows: GAGVSQSPSNKVTEKGKDVELRCDPISGHTALYWYRQSLGQGLEFLIYFQGNSAPDKSGLPSDRFSAERTGGSVSTLTIQRTQQEDSAVYLCASSLDQGARVGYTFGSGTRLTVV.